This TCR beta chain derives from a study of cytomegalovirus exposure and HLA in healthy donors. Findings and limits, study-wide: Later analysis identified several of the most significant clusters that appeared linked to common viral pathogens. Roughly uniform depth of sequencing across donors was assumed in presence/absence analyses.

PCR was performed using 60 Vbeta and 13 Jbeta primers. Authors' data handling: Approximately 11 million shared chains were among the approximately 87 million unique TCR beta chains that a later analysis counted. Assay: immunoSEQ multiplex PCR; the TCRdb copy retains only in-frame clones and omits some. V and J calls plus clone size are reproduced from that table; the DNA served to infer D and trimming. Of 180,000 or so clones detected, about 85% appear once; the ten largest clones hold about 1.4%. V lost 10 bases, J lost 3 bases, and 10 bases lay in between. CDR3 length equals 12 residues. Germline V gives CDR1 LNHDA, CDR2 SQIVND (reference sequence). With respect to this clone: Its cognate antigen is unknown.

The J gene is TRBJ1-5, the V gene TRBV19; maybe TRBD1 (6 bases). Source material: PBMCs. This clonotype originated in a girl aged 10 to 17 in good health and CMV-seropositive. DNA for the CDR3: TGTGCCACTCGACAGGACAATCAGCCCCAGCATTTT. This translates into CATRQDNQPQHF.